Below, 8 T cell receptor beta chains from the same sample are listed, as sequenced in a study of blood T cell repertoires in COVID-19. This table comes from immunoSEQ multiplex PCR, and its TCRdb copy is limited to in-frame clones, with some not included. The table lists about 280,000 clones, around 88% of them singletons. Sample: peripheral blood. The receptors derive from a man between 35 and 55 years old with acute or convalescent COVID-19.

V and J are TRBV7-2 and TRBJ2-1, with D possibly matching TRBD1 (6 bases). Germline-derived CDR1 and CDR2 are SGHTA and FQGNSA. Trimming cost V 0 bases and J 5 bases, with 8 bases left between them. This CDR3 has 14 amino acids. The CDR3 DNA sequence: TGTGCCAGCAGCTTAGCGTACAGGGACAATGAGCAGTTCTTC. It codes for CASSLAYRDNEQFF.

V gene TRBV19 combines with J gene TRBJ2-7; D perhaps matches TRBD1 (6 bases). Germline CDR1 is LNHDA and CDR2 is SQIVND (reference sequence). Trimming removed 6 bases at V and 0 bases at J, with 12 bases between. CDR3 length: 14 amino acids. This CDR3 reads CASSLQGLSYEQYF. CDR3 DNA sequence: TGTGCCAGTAGCCTACAGGGCCTCTCCTACGAGCAGTACTTC.

This chain joins TRBV14 and TRBJ1-2; the match to TRBD1 covers 11 bases. CDR1 is SGHDN and CDR2 is FVKESK in the germline V gene. CDR3 length: 15 residues. Trimming took 4 bases from V and 6 from J; bases not matched to a gene: 7. The CDR3 bases are TGTGCCAGCAGCCTATTCGGACAGGGGGCAAATGGCTACACCTTC. Amino acid sequence: CASSLFGQGANGYTF.

CDR3 in DNA: TGTGCCAGTAGGAACCCCCCGGGACTCCGGACCGGGGAGCTGTTTTTT. It encodes CASRNPPGLRTGELFF. The V call is TRBV19, the J call TRBJ2-2; possibly TRBD2 for D (6 bases). The V end was cut by 6 bases, the J end by 5 bases, with 19 bases between. The CDR3 loop spans 16 amino acids. The germline CDR1 and CDR2 sequences are LNHDA and SQIVND (reference sequence). The full variable domain, with the rest looked up from reference TRBV19 and TRBJ2-2, is DGGITQSPKYLFRKEGQNVTLSCEQNLNHDAMYWYRQDPGQGLRLIYYSQIVNDFQKGDIAEGYSVSREKKESFPLTVTSAQKNPTAFYLCASRNPPGLRTGELFFGEGSRLTVL.

V and J are TRBV7-9 and TRBJ2-3; 11 bases are shared with TRBD2. The CDR3 extends over 16 amino acids. The germline V gene encodes CDR1 SEHNR and CDR2 FQNEAQ (reference sequence). The trim removed 3 bases at V and 4 bases at J, leaving 6 bases unmatched. In DNA, the CDR3 is TGTGCCAGCAGCTTTAATAGCGGGGGGGCCTCAGATACGCAGTATTTT. This sequence encodes CASSFNSGGASDTQYF.

This clone appeared a single time. The chain uses TRBV12-5 and TRBJ2-2, with 7 positions matching TRBD1. Germline CDR1 is LGHNT and CDR2 is FRNRAP. The J segment lost 2 bases and the V segment lost 5 bases, leaving 5 bases of the junction unmatched. This CDR3 is built from 15 residues. The CDR3 nucleotides are TGTGCTAGTGGTAAAGGGACAGAAAACACCGGGGAGCTGTTTTTT. Translated, it gives CASGKGTENTGELFF.

The rearrangement joins TRBV18 to TRBJ2-1; 10 bases map to TRBD2. With V trimmed by 3 bases and J by 5 bases, 1 base remained unmatched. The germline CDR1 and CDR2 sequences are KGHSH and LQKENI. The CDR3 runs 14 residues. In DNA form, the CDR3 reads TGTGCCAGCTCACCTACTAGCGGGGACAATGAGCAGTTCTTC. It codes for CASSPTSGDNEQFF.

This rearrangement joins TRBV24-1 to TRBJ1-5, with a weak D call TRBD1 (6 bases). CDR1 is KGHDR, CDR2 SFDVKD, per germline. V lost 2 bases to trimming and J lost 5 bases, with 12 bases between them. The length of the CDR3 is 15 residues. The DNA of the CDR3 is TGTGCCACCAGTGATTCCCGCAGGGGATATCAGCCCCAGCATTTT. Encoded protein: CATSDSRRGYQPQHF.